This entry lists 24 T cell receptor beta chains sequenced from one sample in a study of PD-1 blockade in classical Hodgkin lymphoma. The data were produced by immunoSEQ multiplex PCR, yet TCRdb's version contains in-frame clones alone and is incomplete. Counted here are more than 40,000 clones, 76% occurring once; the ten biggest clones make up 20% to 25%. Exposure to brentuximab vedotin varied, and each patient had relapsed following autologous stem cell transplantation. Sequencing was performed on peripheral blood mononuclear cells (PBMCs), taken at baseline. These receptors all come from a human donor with classical Hodgkin lymphoma.

The V gene is TRBV18, the J gene TRBJ2-5; TRBD1 agrees at 7 bases. The junction had 6 bases not matched to a gene; V was cut back by 3 bases and J by 5 bases. This CDR3 spans 14 amino acids. Germline CDR1 and CDR2: KGHSH and LQKENI. The CDR3 protein is CASSPLGGGETQYF. The CDR3 nucleotides read TGTGCCAGCTCACCTCTAGGGGGCGGCGAGACCCAGTACTTC.

The chain carries TRBV4-1 and TRBJ1-2; D is possibly TRBD1 (6 bases). This CDR3 is built from 15 residues. V lost 1 base and J 5 bases, leaving 14 bases between the germline ends. Per the germline V gene, CDR1 is MGHRA and CDR2 is YSYEKL. CDR3 nucleotide sequence: TGCGCCAGCAGCCAAGCCCAGGGGCTCGGATATGGCTACACCTTC. This encodes CASSQAQGLGYGYTF.

The V call is TRBV4-1, the J call TRBJ2-7; D tentatively reads TRBD1 or TRBD2 (5 bases each). Trimming left V 0 bases short and J 6 bases short, with 9 bases between. The CDR3 totals 13 residues. Germline V lookup: CDR1 MGHRA, CDR2 YSYEKL. CDR3 coding DNA: TGCGCCAGCAGCCAAGAGTACGGGGCCGAGCAGTACTTC. It specifies CASSQEYGAEQYF.

V gene TRBV18 combines with J gene TRBJ2-1; D might be TRBD1 (5 bases). Germline V gene data show CDR1 as KGHSH and CDR2 as LQKENI. CDR3 size: 15 residues. Between the trimmed V and J ends, which lost 5 bases and 3 bases, there was a span of 14 bases. The CDR3 DNA reads as TGTGCCAGCTCAAGTTGGGAACAGGACTACAATGAGCAGTTCTTC. Residues: CASSSWEQDYNEQFF.

This clone is medium-sized within its sample. The V and J genes are TRBV28 and TRBJ1-1; possibly TRBD1 for D (5 bases). CDR1 and CDR2 (germline): MDHEN, SYDVKM. Trimming removed 5 bases from V and 1 base from J, with 14 bases in between. The CDR3 has 15 amino acids. The CDR3 DNA sequence: TGTGCCAGCAGTCCGAGAGGACATTCGAACACTGAAGCTTTCTTT. This encodes CASSPRGHSNTEAFF.

In regard to this clone: Germline is not matched at one junction end, which may reflect a read error. The rearrangement links TRBV7-2 to TRBJ2-1; tentative D call: TRBD2 (6 bases). The CDR3 is 16 residues long. The germline V gene has CDR1 SGHTA and CDR2 FQGNSA. CDR3 nucleotides: TGTGCCAGCAGCTTATCTAGCGACTTCTCCTGCAATGAGCAGTTCTTC. Translated: CASSLSSDFSCNEQFF.

This chain connects TRBV4-1 to TRBJ1-1, with TRBD1 as a possible D gene (6 bases). The CDR3 spans 17 residues. The V gene's germline CDR1 is MGHRA and CDR2 YSYEKL. V lost 1 base and J 3 bases, leaving 18 bases between the germline ends. The CDR3: CASSQARVGGLDTEAFF. The CDR3 coding sequence is TGCGCCAGCAGCCAAGCACGAGTAGGGGGTTTGGACACTGAAGCTTTCTTT.

V is TRBV7-3 and J is TRBJ2-6; D ambiguous. The CDR3 is 15 amino acids. CDR1 is SGHTA and CDR2 is FQGTGA in the germline V gene. The V gene lost 5 bases and the J gene lost 0 bases, with 8 bases spanning the gap. The CDR3 bases are TGTGCCAGCAGCCCGCGGACCTCTGGGGCCAACGTCCTGACTTTC. It codes for CASSPRTSGANVLTF.

Comment on this clone: This sample includes further DNA sequences coding for the same CDR3. This sequence joins TRBV7-9 and TRBJ2-3; 7 bases are shared with TRBD2. This CDR3 contains 14 residues. Germline CDR1 SEHNR, CDR2 FQNEAQ (reference sequence). The junction had 3 bases not matched to a gene; V was cut back by 5 bases and J by 1 base. CDR3 in amino acids: CASSRSGGTDTQYF. The CDR3 DNA reads TGTGCCAGCAGCCGAAGCGGGGGCACAGATACGCAGTATTTT.

A note on this clone: The same CDR3 also results from other DNA sequences found in this sample. This chain connects TRBV27 to TRBJ2-2; D is unclear. Germline values: CDR1 MNHEY, CDR2 SMNVEV (reference sequence). The CDR3 totals 12 residues. Trimming removed 3 bases at V and 4 bases at J, with 3 bases between. The chain's CDR3 is CASSFSTGELFF. The CDR3 DNA is TGTGCCAGCAGTTTTTCCACCGGGGAGCTGTTTTTT.

Notes on this clone: Relative to the germline gene, one junction end is altered; a read error may explain this. This chain joins TRBV11-3 and TRBJ2-7; D remains unclear. Germline V gene sequence: CDR1 SGHNT, CDR2 YENEEA. The CDR3 sequence is 12 residues long. CDR3 DNA: TGTGCCGGCAGGCTAGTTCCCGACGAGCAGTACTTC. It codes for CAGRLVPDEQYF. Looking up the rest from reference TRBV11-3 and TRBJ2-7 gives the full variable domain: EAGVVQSPRYKIIEKKQPVAFWCNPISGHNTLYWYLQNLGQGPELLIRYENEEAVDDSQLPKDRFSAERLKGVDSTLKIQPAELGDSAVYLCAGRLVPDEQYFGPGTRLTVT.

This clone has a single count. The chain has TRBV14 and TRBJ2-2, with D possibly TRBD2 on 6 matching bases. This CDR3 comprises 16 residues. Looked up from germline, CDR1 is SGHDN and CDR2 is FVKESK. Trimming stripped 1 base from V and 6 bases from J, with 15 bases between. The CDR3 here is CASSQAWGEASGELFF. Written as DNA, the CDR3 is TGTGCCAGCAGCCAAGCTTGGGGGGAAGCGTCCGGGGAGCTGTTTTTT.

This clone has only one observation. V usage is TRBV11-1 and J usage is TRBJ1-1; D ambiguous. Per germline, CDR1 SGHAT and CDR2 FQDESV (reference sequence). The CDR3 runs 15 residues. V was clipped by 5 bases and J by 4 bases, with 17 bases between them. CDR3 DNA: TGTGCCAGCAGCCCCCTCGTGGGCGCGGGCACTGAAGCTTTCTTT. Translated, it gives CASSPLVGAGTEAFF. The full variable domain, rest sourced from reference TRBV11-1 and TRBJ1-1, is EAEVAQSPRYKITEKSQAVAFWCDPISGHATLYWYRQILGQGPELLVQFQDESVVDDSQLPKDRFSAERLKGVDSTLKIQPAELGDSAMYLCASSPLVGAGTEAFFGQGTRLTVV.

This rearrangement joins TRBV7-3 to TRBJ2-1; 9 bases match TRBD2. CDR1 and CDR2 from the germline V gene are SGHTA and FQGTGA. V gave up 7 bases and J gave up 10 bases; unmatched junction bases: 14. CDR3 size: 15 residues. In DNA form, the CDR3 reads TGTGCCAGCAACTCCGGGACTAGCCGATCAGAAGAGCAGTTCTTC. It translates to CASNSGTSRSEEQFF.

The J gene is TRBJ2-7, the V gene TRBV7-9, with no clear D. V dropped 5 bases and J dropped 2 bases, with 16 bases sitting between them. Germline values: CDR1 SEHNR, CDR2 FQNEAQ (reference sequence). This CDR3 spans 15 amino acids. CDR3 nucleotide sequence: TGTGCCAGCAGCACTCTCGAAGGGAAGACCTACGAGCAGTACTTC. Translation: CASSTLEGKTYEQYF. Using reference TRBV7-9 and TRBJ2-7 for the parts outside the CDR3, the full variable domain is DTGVSQNPRHKITKRGQNVTFRCDPISEHNRLYWYRQTLGQGPEFLTYFQNEAQLEKSRLLSDRFSAERPKGSFSTLEIQRTEQGDSAMYLCASSTLEGKTYEQYFGPGTRLTVT.

The gene calls are TRBV9 and TRBJ2-1, with 7 bases matching TRBD2. This CDR3 spans 15 amino acids. Germline CDR1 reads SGDLS; CDR2 reads YYNGEE. With 0 bases clipped from V and 7 bases from J, the junction kept 7 bases outside the gene matches. The DNA of the CDR3 is TGTGCCAGCAGCGTAGGGCCGGGAGGAGGAAATGAGCAGTTCTTC. The encoded protein is CASSVGPGGGNEQFF. Full variable domain (rest looked up from reference TRBV9 and TRBJ2-1): DSGVTQTPKHLITATGQRVTLRCSPRSGDLSVYWYQQSLDQGLQFLIQYYNGEERAKGNILERFSAQQFPDLHSELNLSSLELGDSALYFCASSVGPGGGNEQFFGPGTRLTVL.

The genes are TRBV7-9 and TRBJ2-5, with 11 bases aligning to TRBD2. Judging by the DNA end, TRBJ2-7 fits better; the J call may be wrong. Looked up from germline, CDR1 is SEHNR and CDR2 is FQNEAQ (reference sequence). This CDR3 has 13 amino acids. The CDR3, as DNA: TGTGCCAGCCTTGGGACTAGCGGCTACGAGCAGTACTTC. The encoded protein is CASLGTSGYEQYF.

The CDR3 sequence is CASSEGPTGGYEQYF. In DNA form, the CDR3 reads TGTGCCAGCAGCGAGGGCCCAACAGGGGGCTACGAGCAGTACTTC. The chain carries TRBV6-6 and TRBJ2-7, with 8 bases that match TRBD1. There are 15 residues in the CDR3. CDR1 and CDR2 (germline): MNHNY, SVGAGI (reference sequence). V shed 6 bases and J 3 bases; nucleotides not matched to a gene: 10.

V and J are TRBV6-1 and TRBJ1-5; D not certain. V shed 5 bases and J shed 0 bases, with 8 bases lying between them. The CDR3 length is 14 residues. Germline assignment: CDR1 MNHNS and CDR2 SASEGT. Written as DNA, the CDR3 is TGTGCCAGCAGTTTGGAGAATAGCAATCAGCCCCAGCATTTT. This gives the protein CASSLENSNQPQHF.

The gene calls are TRBV30 and TRBJ1-5; perhaps TRBD1 as D (6 bases). This CDR3 is 13 amino acids long. V shed 2 bases and J shed 6 bases, with 11 bases lying between them. The germline V gene encodes CDR1 GTSNPN and CDR2 SVGIG (reference sequence). The CDR3 region is CAWSITGFQPQHF. Written as DNA, the CDR3 is TGTGCCTGGAGTATTACAGGGTTTCAGCCCCAGCATTTT.

About this clone itself: A far larger clone is a single base away, which makes a read error likely. CDR3 bases: TGTGCCAGCAGCTTGGCCTATAGGACAGGGCCAGGAAACACCATATATTTT. It encodes CASSLAYRTGPGNTIYF. The chain employs TRBV5-4 and TRBJ1-3, with 8 bases identical to TRBD1. Trimming took 0 bases from V and 4 from J; bases not matched to a gene: 9. The germline CDR1 and CDR2 sequences are SGHNT and YYREEE (reference sequence). The CDR3 has 17 residues.

The rearrangement links TRBV30 to TRBJ2-7, with D possibly being TRBD1 (6 bases). The CDR3 is made up of 15 amino acids. The ends were cut back, 2 bases at V and 5 bases at J, with 19 bases in the middle. The germline V gene has CDR1 GTSNPN and CDR2 SVGIG (reference sequence). The CDR3: CAWSSTGSAAHEQYF. The CDR3 nucleotides read TGTGCCTGGAGTAGTACAGGGTCAGCGGCCCACGAGCAGTACTTC.

The chain uses TRBV5-1 and TRBJ1-2; D gene unclear. Trimming pared 4 bases from V and 4 bases from J, leaving 14 bases between. CDR1 SGHRS and CDR2 YFSETQ come from the germline V gene. This CDR3 is built from 14 residues. The chain's CDR3 is CASSPTQESYGYTF. The CDR3 nucleotides are TGCGCCAGCAGCCCCACCCAGGAGTCCTATGGCTACACCTTC.

The chain uses TRBV2 and TRBJ2-2; 7 bases align to TRBD2. CDR1 and CDR2 from the germline V gene are SNHLY and FYNNEI. CDR3 length: 15 residues. The CDR3 is CAAREGGRNTGELFF. The CDR3 region has the DNA TGTGCTGCTCGCGAGGGCGGGAGAAACACCGGGGAGCTGTTTTTT.